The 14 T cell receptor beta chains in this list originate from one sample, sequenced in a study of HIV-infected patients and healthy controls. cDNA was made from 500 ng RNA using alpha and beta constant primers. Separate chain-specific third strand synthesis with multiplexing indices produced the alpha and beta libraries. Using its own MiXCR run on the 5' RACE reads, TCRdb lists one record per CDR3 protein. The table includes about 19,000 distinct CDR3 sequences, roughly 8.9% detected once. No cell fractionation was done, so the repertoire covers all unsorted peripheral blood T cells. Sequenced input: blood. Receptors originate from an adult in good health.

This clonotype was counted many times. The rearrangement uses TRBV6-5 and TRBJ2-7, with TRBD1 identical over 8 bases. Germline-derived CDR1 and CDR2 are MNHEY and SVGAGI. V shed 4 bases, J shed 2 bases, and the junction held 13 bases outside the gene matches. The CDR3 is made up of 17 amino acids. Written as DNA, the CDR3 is TGTGCCAGCAGTTCTCTTTTCCGGGACAGGCCCACCTACGAGCAGTACTTC. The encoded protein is CASSSLFRDRPTYEQYF.

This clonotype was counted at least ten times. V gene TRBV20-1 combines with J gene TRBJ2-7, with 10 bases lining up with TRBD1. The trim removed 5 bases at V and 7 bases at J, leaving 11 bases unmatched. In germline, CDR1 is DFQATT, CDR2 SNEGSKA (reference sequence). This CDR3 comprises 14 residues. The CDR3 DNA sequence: TGCAGTGCTCCTCCGGGACAGGGGTCGGGGGAGCAGTACTTC. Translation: CSAPPGQGSGEQYF.

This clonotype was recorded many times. CDR3 in amino acids: CASSAPAGLPNSNIQYF. The CDR3 bases are TGTGCCAGCAGCGCACCTGCAGGGTTACCTAATAGCAACATTCAGTACTTC. The chain recombines TRBV14 with TRBJ2-4; tentatively, D is TRBD1 (5 bases). The CDR3 length is 17 residues. V was pared by 5 bases and J by 7 bases, with 24 bases between. The germline gives CDR1 SGHDN, CDR2 FVKESK.

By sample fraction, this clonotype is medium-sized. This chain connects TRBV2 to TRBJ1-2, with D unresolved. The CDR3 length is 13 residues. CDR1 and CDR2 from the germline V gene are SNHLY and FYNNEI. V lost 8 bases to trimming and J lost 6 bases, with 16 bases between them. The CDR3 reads CASVKDPLDGYTF. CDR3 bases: TGTGCCAGCGTGAAGGATCCCTTGGATGGCTACACCTTC.

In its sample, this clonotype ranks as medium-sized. The CDR3 loop is CSVVDPRSQETQYF. CDR3 nucleotide sequence: TGCAGCGTTGTTGACCCCCGTTCCCAAGAGACCCAGTACTTC. The chain links TRBV29-1 to TRBJ2-5; D gene unclear. Germline CDR1 and CDR2: SQVTM and ANQGSEA. This CDR3 has 14 amino acids. Trimming pared 4 bases from V and 1 base from J, leaving 13 bases between. Drawing the rest from reference TRBV29-1 and TRBJ2-5, the complete variable domain is SAVISQKPSRDICQRGTSLTIQCQVDSQVTMMFWYRQQPGQSLTLIATANQGSEATYESGFVIDKFPISRPNLTFSTLTVSNMSPEDSSIYLCSVVDPRSQETQYFGPGTRLLVL.

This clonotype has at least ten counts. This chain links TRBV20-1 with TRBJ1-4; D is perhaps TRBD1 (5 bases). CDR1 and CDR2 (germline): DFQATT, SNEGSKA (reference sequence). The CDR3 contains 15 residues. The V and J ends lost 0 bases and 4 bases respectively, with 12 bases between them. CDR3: CSARDPRGRNEKLFF. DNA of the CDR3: TGCAGTGCTAGAGATCCGAGGGGCCGTAATGAAAAACTGTTTTTT.

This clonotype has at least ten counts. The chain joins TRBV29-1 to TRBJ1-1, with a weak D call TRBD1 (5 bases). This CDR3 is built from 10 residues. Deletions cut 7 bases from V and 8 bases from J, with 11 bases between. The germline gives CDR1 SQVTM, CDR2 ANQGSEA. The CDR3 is CSAAGTEAFF. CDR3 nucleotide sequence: TGCAGCGCCGCCGGGACGGAAGCTTTCTTT.

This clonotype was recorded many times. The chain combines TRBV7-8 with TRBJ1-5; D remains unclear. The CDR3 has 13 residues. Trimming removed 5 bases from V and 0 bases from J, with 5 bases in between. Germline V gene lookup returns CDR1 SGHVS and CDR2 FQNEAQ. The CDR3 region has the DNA TGTGCCAGCAGCCCCGATAGCAATCAGCCCCAGCATTTT. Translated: CASSPDSNQPQHF.

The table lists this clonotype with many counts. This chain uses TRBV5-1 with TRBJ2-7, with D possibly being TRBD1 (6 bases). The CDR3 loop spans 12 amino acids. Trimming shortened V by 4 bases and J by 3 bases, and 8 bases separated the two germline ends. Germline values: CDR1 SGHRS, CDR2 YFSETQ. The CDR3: CASSPDSYEQYF. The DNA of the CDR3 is TGCGCCAGCAGCCCGGACAGCTACGAGCAGTACTTC.

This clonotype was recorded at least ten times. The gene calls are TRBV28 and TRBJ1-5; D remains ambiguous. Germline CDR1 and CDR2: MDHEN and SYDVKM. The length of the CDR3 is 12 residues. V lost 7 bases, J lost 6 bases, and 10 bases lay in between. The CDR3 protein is CASTKDVQPQHF. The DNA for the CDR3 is TGTGCCAGCACCAAGGACGTTCAGCCCCAGCATTTT.

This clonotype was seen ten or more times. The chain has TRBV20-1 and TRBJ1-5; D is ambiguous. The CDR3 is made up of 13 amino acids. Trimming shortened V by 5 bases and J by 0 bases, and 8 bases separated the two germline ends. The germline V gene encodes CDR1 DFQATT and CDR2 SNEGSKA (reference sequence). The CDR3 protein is CSARGDSNQPQHF. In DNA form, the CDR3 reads TGCAGTGCTCGCGGGGATAGCAATCAGCCCCAGCATTTT.

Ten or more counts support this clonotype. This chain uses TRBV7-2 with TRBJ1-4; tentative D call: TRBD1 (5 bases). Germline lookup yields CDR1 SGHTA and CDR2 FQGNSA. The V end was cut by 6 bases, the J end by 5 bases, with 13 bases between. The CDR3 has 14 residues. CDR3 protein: CASRGPTGNEKLFF. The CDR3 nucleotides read TGTGCCAGCAGGGGACCGACGGGGAATGAAAAACTGTTTTTT.

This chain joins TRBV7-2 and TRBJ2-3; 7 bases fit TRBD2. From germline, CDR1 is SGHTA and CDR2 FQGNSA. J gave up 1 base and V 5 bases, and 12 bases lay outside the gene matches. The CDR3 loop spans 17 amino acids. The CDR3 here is CASSAVGAGRGTDTQYF. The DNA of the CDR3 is TGTGCCAGCAGCGCGGTCGGGGCGGGGAGGGGCACAGATACGCAGTATTTT.

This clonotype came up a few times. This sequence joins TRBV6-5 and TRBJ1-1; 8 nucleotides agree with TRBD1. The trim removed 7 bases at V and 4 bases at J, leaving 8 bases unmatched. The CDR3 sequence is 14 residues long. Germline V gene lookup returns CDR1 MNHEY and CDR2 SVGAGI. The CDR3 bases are TGTGCCAGCACCCCGGGGCAGGGGGCCACTGAAGCTTTCTTT. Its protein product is CASTPGQGATEAFF.